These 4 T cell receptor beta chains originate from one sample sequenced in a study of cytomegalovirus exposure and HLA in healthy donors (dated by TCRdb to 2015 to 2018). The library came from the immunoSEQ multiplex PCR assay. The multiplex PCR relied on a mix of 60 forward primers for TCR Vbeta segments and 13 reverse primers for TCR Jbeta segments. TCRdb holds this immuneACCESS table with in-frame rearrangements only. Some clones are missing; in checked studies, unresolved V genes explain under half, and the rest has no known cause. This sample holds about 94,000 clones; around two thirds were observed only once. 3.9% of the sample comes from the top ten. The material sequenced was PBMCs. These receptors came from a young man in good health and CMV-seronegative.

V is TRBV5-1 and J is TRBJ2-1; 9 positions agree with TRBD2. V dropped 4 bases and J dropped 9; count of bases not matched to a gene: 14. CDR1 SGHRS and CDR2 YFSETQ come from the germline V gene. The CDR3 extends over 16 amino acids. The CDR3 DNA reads TGCGCCAGCAGCGACCTACTGGCGGGGGGGCCTGTTGAGCAGTTCTTC. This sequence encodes CASSDLLAGGPVEQFF.

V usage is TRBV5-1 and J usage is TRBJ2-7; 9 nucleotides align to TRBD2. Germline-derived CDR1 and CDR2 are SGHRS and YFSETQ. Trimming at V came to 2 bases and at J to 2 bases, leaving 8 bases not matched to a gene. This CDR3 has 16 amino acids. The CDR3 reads CASSFPASGDTYEQYF. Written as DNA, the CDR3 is TGCGCCAGCAGCTTCCCAGCTAGCGGGGATACCTACGAGCAGTACTTC.

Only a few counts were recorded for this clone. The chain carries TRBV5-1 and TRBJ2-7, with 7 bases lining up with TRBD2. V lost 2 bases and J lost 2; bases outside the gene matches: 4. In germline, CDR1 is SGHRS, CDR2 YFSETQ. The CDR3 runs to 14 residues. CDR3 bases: TGCGCCAGCAGCTTAAGCGGGATGCCCTACGAGCAGTACTTC. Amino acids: CASSLSGMPYEQYF. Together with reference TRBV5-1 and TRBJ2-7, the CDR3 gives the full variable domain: KAGVTQTPRYLIKTRGQQVTLSCSPISGHRSVSWYQQTPGQGLQFLFEYFSETQRNKGNFPGRFSGRQFSNSRSEMNVSTLELGDSALYLCASSLSGMPYEQYFGPGTRLTVT.

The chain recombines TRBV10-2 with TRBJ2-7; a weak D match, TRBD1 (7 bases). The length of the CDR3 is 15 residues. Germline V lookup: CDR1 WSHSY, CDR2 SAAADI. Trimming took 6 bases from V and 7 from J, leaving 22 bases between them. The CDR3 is CASSSRRGRFEEQYF. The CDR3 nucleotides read TGCGCCAGCAGCTCACGGAGGGGGCGATTCGAGGAGCAGTACTTC.